What follows are 27 T cell receptor beta chains derived from one specimen sequenced in a study of blood T cell repertoires in COVID-19. Measured with immunoSEQ multiplex PCR; TCRdb has only the in-frame clones, and not every one. The sample has about 260,000 clones; 85% to 90% are singletons. Sample: peripheral blood. The receptors were sampled from a human donor in a cohort sampled during active COVID-19.

The V gene is TRBV9, the J gene TRBJ2-2; 7 bases are a match to TRBD2. Germline loops: CDR1 SGDLS, CDR2 YYNGEE. Trimming removed 0 bases from V and 9 bases from J; junction bases left unmatched: 8. The CDR3 contains 15 residues. CDR3 residues: CASSVDLGGSRELFF. As DNA, the CDR3 is TGTGCCAGCAGCGTAGATCTGGGGGGGTCTCGGGAGCTGTTTTTT. The full variable domain, its missing parts supplied by reference TRBV9 and TRBJ2-2, is DSGVTQTPKHLITATGQRVTLRCSPRSGDLSVYWYQQSLDQGLQFLIQYYNGEERAKGNILERFSAQQFPDLHSELNLSSLELGDSALYFCASSVDLGGSRELFFGEGSRLTVL.

The chain carries TRBV28 and TRBJ2-6; D uncertain. CDR3 length: 15 amino acids. V was trimmed by 7 bases and J by 0 bases, leaving 10 bases between them. Germline values: CDR1 MDHEN, CDR2 SYDVKM. The CDR3 DNA sequence: TGTGCCAGCACTTCCCACACCTCTGGGGCCAACGTCCTGACTTTC. Amino acids: CASTSHTSGANVLTF.

The CDR3 nucleotides are TGTGCCAGCAGTGAAACGGACACGGGCGAGCAGTACTTC. Its protein product is CASSETDTGEQYF. The chain recombines TRBV6-1 with TRBJ2-7, with D maybe TRBD1 (5 bases). Trimming shortened V by 2 bases and J by 6 bases, and 11 bases separated the two germline ends. This CDR3 is built from 13 residues. CDR1 is MNHNS, CDR2 SASEGT, per germline.

This chain joins TRBV5-1 and TRBJ2-7; 11 bases match TRBD1. Germline CDR1 reads SGHRS; CDR2 reads YFSETQ. The V gene end was trimmed by 3 bases and the J gene end by 6 bases; junction bases not matched to a gene: 26. This CDR3 contains 21 residues. CDR3 region: CASSSGDSPFPRDRGGIEQYF. DNA of the CDR3: TGCGCCAGCAGCTCAGGCGACAGTCCGTTCCCGCGGGACAGGGGGGGTATCGAGCAGTACTTC. Full variable domain (remainder filled in from reference TRBV5-1 and TRBJ2-7): KAGVTQTPRYLIKTRGQQVTLSCSPISGHRSVSWYQQTPGQGLQFLFEYFSETQRNKGNFPGRFSGRQFSNSRSEMNVSTLELGDSALYLCASSSGDSPFPRDRGGIEQYFGPGTRLTVT.

The chain uses TRBV7-3 and TRBJ2-2; a weak D match, TRBD2 (5 bases). V lost 8 bases to trimming and J lost 4 bases, with 11 bases between them. The CDR3 length is 13 residues. Germline V lookup: CDR1 SGHTA, CDR2 FQGTGA. CDR3 sequence: CASARGSTGELFF. The CDR3 DNA is TGTGCCAGCGCCCGAGGGAGCACCGGGGAGCTGTTTTTT.

This rearrangement joins TRBV6-5 to TRBJ2-1; maybe TRBD2 (6 bases). From germline, CDR1 is MNHEY and CDR2 SVGAGI. V dropped 0 bases and J dropped 7 bases, with 16 bases sitting between them. The CDR3 runs 16 residues. The CDR3 sequence: CASSYSREAAGNEQFF. The CDR3, as DNA: TGTGCCAGCAGTTACTCTAGGGAGGCCGCAGGGAATGAGCAGTTCTTC.

The gene calls are TRBV4-1 and TRBJ2-3, with TRBD1 matching over 8 bases. Germline values: CDR1 MGHRA, CDR2 YSYEKL. The CDR3 is made up of 16 amino acids. The trim removed 1 base at V and 9 bases at J, leaving 12 bases unmatched. CDR3 sequence reads: CASSQATGGINPTQYF. The CDR3 DNA sequence: TGCGCCAGCAGCCAAGCTACAGGGGGAATTAACCCCACGCAGTATTTT.

V usage is TRBV15 and J usage is TRBJ1-3; a weak D match, TRBD1 (5 bases). Germline values: CDR1 LNHNV, CDR2 YYDKDF (reference sequence). The CDR3 sequence is 14 residues long. V dropped 1 base and J dropped 8 bases, with 12 bases sitting between them. The CDR3 region has the DNA TGTGCCACCAGCAGAGGGGGGGGAGTGGACACCATATATTTT. Protein: CATSRGGGVDTIYF.

This clone was observed once. V usage is TRBV3-1 (or the pseudogene TRBV3-2) and J usage is TRBJ2-4; 13 nucleotides match TRBD2. The CDR3 loop spans 16 amino acids. The junction had 3 bases not matched to a gene; V was cut back by 4 bases and J by 3 bases. CDR1 and CDR2 from the germline V gene are LGHDT and YNNKEL (reference sequence). DNA of the CDR3: TGTGCCAGCAGCCGCACTAGCGGGAGGGTCAAAAACATTCAGTACTTC. Protein: CASSRTSGRVKNIQYF.

CDR3 nucleotide sequence: TGCGCCAGCAGCCAAGGTGTTAGCGGCTCCTACGAGCAGTACTTC. Translating gives CASSQGVSGSYEQYF. The rearrangement uses TRBV4-3 and TRBJ2-7; tentatively, D is TRBD2 (6 bases). Per the germline V gene, CDR1 is LGHNA and CDR2 is YSLEER. V gave up 1 base and J gave up 0 bases, with 10 bases separating them. This CDR3 spans 15 amino acids.

There are a few counts of this clone. The J gene is TRBJ2-2, the V gene TRBV2; TRBD2 aligns across 14 bases. This CDR3 has 15 amino acids. Trimming at V came to 6 bases and at J to 7 bases, leaving 4 bases not matched to a gene. Germline assignment: CDR1 SNHLY and CDR2 FYNNEI. In DNA form, the CDR3 reads TGTGCCAGCAGGACTAGCGGGAGGGCACGCGGGGAGCTGTTTTTT. The encoded protein is CASRTSGRARGELFF.

This sequence joins TRBV6-1 and TRBJ2-5; 9 positions match TRBD2. The CDR3 runs to 15 residues. J lost 5 bases, V lost 1 base, and 5 bases had no gene match. Germline V CDR1 and CDR2: MNHNS, SASEGT. The CDR3 sequence is CASSEGGRAWETQYF. In DNA form, the CDR3 reads TGTGCCAGCAGTGAAGGCGGGAGGGCGTGGGAGACCCAGTACTTC.

V is TRBV7-9 and J is TRBJ2-2; 10 bases are shared with TRBD1. The ends lost 10 bases at V and 6 bases at J; junction bases unmatched: 5. The germline CDR1 and CDR2 sequences are SEHNR and FQNEAQ (reference sequence). The CDR3 is 13 amino acids. CDR3 in DNA: TGTGCCATCCCGACAGGGGGCCCCGGGGAGCTGTTTTTT. This gives the protein CAIPTGGPGELFF.

V gene TRBV6-5 combines with J gene TRBJ2-1, with 7 bases aligning to TRBD1. CDR1 is MNHEY and CDR2 is SVGAGI in the germline V gene. J gave up 7 bases and V 5 bases, and 11 bases lay outside the gene matches. The CDR3 spans 15 residues. In nucleotides, the CDR3 is TGTGCCAGCAGTAATGCAGGGGGAACGGGAAATGAGCAGTTCTTC. Amino acid sequence: CASSNAGGTGNEQFF.

This chain connects TRBV7-2 to TRBJ2-1; no clear D gene. CDR1 and CDR2 (germline): SGHTA, FQGNSA. The ends were cut back, 5 bases at V and 0 bases at J, with 11 bases in the middle. The CDR3 contains 15 residues. CDR3 region: CASSPSPSSYNEQFF. CDR3 DNA: TGTGCCAGCAGCCCTAGTCCTAGCTCCTACAATGAGCAGTTCTTC.

The genes are TRBV7-2 and TRBJ2-1; TRBD1 is a possible D gene (7 bases). The CDR3 has 16 residues. Trimming removed 5 bases from V and 9 bases from J, with 23 bases in between. The germline V gene encodes CDR1 SGHTA and CDR2 FQGNSA. In nucleotides, the CDR3 is TGTGCCAGCAGCGCACCCGGGACTCCCAGGGGGAGTGAGCAGTTCTTC. Its protein is CASSAPGTPRGSEQFF.

This clone was counted a few times. The chain carries TRBV7-2 and TRBJ1-4, with TRBD1 identical over 7 bases. From germline, CDR1 is SGHTA and CDR2 FQGNSA. The CDR3 runs 14 residues. The V segment lost 2 bases and the J segment 8 bases; nucleotides outside the gene matches: 5. CDR3 DNA: TGTGCCAGCAGCTTAACAGGGGTTTCGGAAAAACTGTTTTTT. Protein: CASSLTGVSEKLFF. The variable domain in full, with the rest retrieved from reference TRBV7-2 and TRBJ1-4, is GAGVSQSPSNKVTEKGKDVELRCDPISGHTALYWYRQSLGQGLEFLIYFQGNSAPDKSGLPSDRFSAERTGGSVSTLTIQRTQQEDSAVYLCASSLTGVSEKLFFGSGTQLSVL.

The chain links TRBV7-2 to TRBJ2-2, with 9 bases that match TRBD2. The germline V gene encodes CDR1 SGHTA and CDR2 FQGNSA. There are 20 residues in the CDR3. V lost 0 bases and J lost 6; bases outside the gene matches: 17. The CDR3 is CASSLAGSGSSWGAAGELFF. The CDR3 DNA reads as TGTGCCAGCAGCTTAGCGGGTAGCGGGAGTTCTTGGGGAGCGGCCGGGGAGCTGTTTTTT. Using reference TRBV7-2 and TRBJ2-2 for the parts outside the CDR3, the full variable domain is GAGVSQSPSNKVTEKGKDVELRCDPISGHTALYWYRQSLGQGLEFLIYFQGNSAPDKSGLPSDRFSAERTGGSVSTLTIQRTQQEDSAVYLCASSLAGSGSSWGAAGELFFGEGSRLTVL.

V gene TRBV28 combines with J gene TRBJ1-5, with D maybe TRBD1 (6 bases). This CDR3 is built from 13 residues. V lost 3 bases and J 5 bases, leaving 8 bases between the germline ends. Germline V CDR1 and CDR2: MDHEN, SYDVKM. The CDR3 nucleotides are TGTGCCAGCAGTTTTCCAGGGGATCAGCCCCAGCATTTT. It specifies CASSFPGDQPQHF.

The gene calls are TRBV5-4 and TRBJ2-2; D gene unclear. This CDR3 has 15 amino acids. V gave up 2 bases and J gave up 6 bases, with 14 bases separating them. Germline V gene sequence: CDR1 SGHNT, CDR2 YYREEE (reference sequence). In DNA, the CDR3 is TGTGCCAGCAGCTTTGGTCGGAGTGGCGCCGGGGAGCTGTTTTTT. Its protein product is CASSFGRSGAGELFF.

V usage is TRBV15 and J usage is TRBJ2-4; 13 bases match TRBD2. Germline V gene lookup returns CDR1 LNHNV and CDR2 YYDKDF (reference sequence). Trimming removed 2 bases from V and 4 bases from J; junction bases left unmatched: 5. CDR3 length equals 17 residues. CDR3 protein: CATSRPPGLAGKNIQYF. The DNA for the CDR3 is TGTGCCACCAGCAGACCACCGGGACTAGCGGGAAAAAACATTCAGTACTTC.

The rearrangement joins TRBV4-1 to TRBJ2-7, with D hard to call. The CDR3 runs 14 residues. Per the germline V gene, CDR1 is MGHRA and CDR2 is YSYEKL. Trimming took off 6 bases at V and 0 bases at J, with 12 bases between the two ends. The CDR3 nucleotides are TGCGCCAGCAGAAAGAGCTTTCTCTCCTACGAGCAGTACTTC. Translated, it gives CASRKSFLSYEQYF.

The rearrangement joins TRBV29-1 to TRBJ2-1; 10 positions agree with TRBD2. Per the germline V gene, CDR1 is SQVTM and CDR2 is ANQGSEA. The CDR3 spans 13 residues. V lost 7 bases to trimming and J lost 9 bases; unmatched junction nucleotides: 9. The CDR3 DNA reads TGCAGCGCCTCTAGCGGGAGAAGTGGTGAGCAGTTCTTC. Residues: CSASSGRSGEQFF.

The CDR3 bases are TGTGCCAGCAGCCAATCCCCCCAGGGGGCGCGAGGCTACACCTTC. Translation gives CASSQSPQGARGYTF. The chain joins TRBV3-1 (or the pseudogene TRBV3-2) to TRBJ1-2; 8 bases match TRBD1. CDR3 length: 15 residues. V lost 2 bases to trimming and J lost 8 bases; unmatched junction nucleotides: 10. CDR1 and CDR2 from the germline V gene are LGHDT and YNNKEL (reference sequence).

This rearrangement joins TRBV5-1 to TRBJ1-2, with D tentatively TRBD1 (6 bases). V dropped 0 bases and J dropped 3 bases, with 9 bases sitting between them. The germline V gene encodes CDR1 SGHRS and CDR2 YFSETQ. This CDR3 has 14 amino acids. In nucleotides, the CDR3 is TGCGCCAGCAGCTTGGCACAGGGCGACTATGGCTACACCTTC. Amino acids: CASSLAQGDYGYTF.

The chain carries TRBV27 and TRBJ2-1, with D possibly TRBD2 on 7 matching bases. The CDR3 is made up of 15 amino acids. The germline gives CDR1 MNHEY, CDR2 SMNVEV (reference sequence). V was pared by 8 bases and J by 7 bases, with 21 bases between. The CDR3 DNA reads TGTGCCAGCTGTCGCGAGGGAGGGGGGAGAAATGAGCAGTTCTTC. Its protein is CASCREGGGRNEQFF.

V is TRBV28 and J is TRBJ2-1, with 7 bases fitting TRBD2. After removal of 8 bases from V and 7 bases from J, the junction contained 14 bases not matched to a gene. There are 15 residues in the CDR3. CDR1 is MDHEN and CDR2 is SYDVKM in the germline V gene. The CDR3 is CASWGSWGGVNEQFF. As DNA, the CDR3 is TGTGCCAGCTGGGGGTCTTGGGGAGGGGTAAATGAGCAGTTCTTC.